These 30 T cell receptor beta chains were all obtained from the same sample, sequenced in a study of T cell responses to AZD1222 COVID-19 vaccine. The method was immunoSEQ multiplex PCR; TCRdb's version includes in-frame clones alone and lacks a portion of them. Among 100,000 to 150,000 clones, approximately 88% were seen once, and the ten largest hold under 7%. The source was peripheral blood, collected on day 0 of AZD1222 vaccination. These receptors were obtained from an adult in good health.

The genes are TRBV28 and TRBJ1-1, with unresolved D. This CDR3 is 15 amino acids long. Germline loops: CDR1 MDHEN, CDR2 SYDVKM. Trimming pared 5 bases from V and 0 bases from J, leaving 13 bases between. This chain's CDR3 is CASSPPVGMNTEAFF. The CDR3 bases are TGTGCCAGCAGTCCGCCGGTGGGCATGAACACTGAAGCTTTCTTT.

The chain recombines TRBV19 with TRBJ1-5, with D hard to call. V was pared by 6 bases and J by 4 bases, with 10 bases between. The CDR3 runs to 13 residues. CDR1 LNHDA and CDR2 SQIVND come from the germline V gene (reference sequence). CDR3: CASSRTDNQPQHF. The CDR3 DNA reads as TGTGCCAGTAGCAGGACGGATAATCAGCCCCAGCATTTT.

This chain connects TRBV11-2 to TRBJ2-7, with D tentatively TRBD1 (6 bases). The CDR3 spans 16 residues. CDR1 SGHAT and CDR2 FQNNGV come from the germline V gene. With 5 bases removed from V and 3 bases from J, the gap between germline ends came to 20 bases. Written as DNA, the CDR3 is TGTGCCAGCAGCCCCATGGGGCAGGGGTATGACTACGAGCAGTACTTC. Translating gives CASSPMGQGYDYEQYF.

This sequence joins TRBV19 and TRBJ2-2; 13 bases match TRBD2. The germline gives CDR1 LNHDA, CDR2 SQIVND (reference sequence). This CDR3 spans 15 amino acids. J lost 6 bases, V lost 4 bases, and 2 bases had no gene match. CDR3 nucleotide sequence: TGTGCCAGTAGTACCACTAGCGGGAGGGCCGGGGAGCTGTTTTTT. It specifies CASSTTSGRAGELFF.

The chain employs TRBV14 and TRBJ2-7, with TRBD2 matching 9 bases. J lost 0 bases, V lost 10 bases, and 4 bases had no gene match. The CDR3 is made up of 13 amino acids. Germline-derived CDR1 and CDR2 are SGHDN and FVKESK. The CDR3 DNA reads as TGTGCCACCGGGACTAGCAGCTCCTACGAGCAGTACTTC. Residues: CATGTSSSYEQYF.

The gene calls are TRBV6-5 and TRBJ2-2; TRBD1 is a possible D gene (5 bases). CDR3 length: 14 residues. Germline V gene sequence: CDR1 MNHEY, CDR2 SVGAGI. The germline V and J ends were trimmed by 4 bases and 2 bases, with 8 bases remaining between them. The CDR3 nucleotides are TGTGCCAGCAGTTTCGACAGAAACACCGGGGAGCTGTTTTTT. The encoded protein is CASSFDRNTGELFF.

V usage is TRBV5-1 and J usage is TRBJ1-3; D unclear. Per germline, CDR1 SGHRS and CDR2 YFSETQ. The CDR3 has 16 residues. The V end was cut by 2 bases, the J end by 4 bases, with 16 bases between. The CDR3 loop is CASSLKGVSQGNTIYF. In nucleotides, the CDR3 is TGCGCCAGCAGCTTAAAAGGAGTCAGTCAGGGAAACACCATATATTTT.

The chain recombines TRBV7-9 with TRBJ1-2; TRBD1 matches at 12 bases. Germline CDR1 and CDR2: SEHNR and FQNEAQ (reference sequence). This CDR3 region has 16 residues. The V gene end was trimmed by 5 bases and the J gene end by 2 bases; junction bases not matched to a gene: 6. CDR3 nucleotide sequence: TGTGCCAGCAGCCCGGGACAGGGGGCTTCGAACTATGGCTACACCTTC. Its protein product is CASSPGQGASNYGYTF.

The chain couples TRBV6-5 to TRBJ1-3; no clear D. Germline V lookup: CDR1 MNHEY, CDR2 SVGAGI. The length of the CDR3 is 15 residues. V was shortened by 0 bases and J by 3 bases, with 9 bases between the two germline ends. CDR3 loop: CASSYSWGGGNTIYF. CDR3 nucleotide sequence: TGTGCCAGCAGTTACTCGTGGGGTGGTGGAAACACCATATATTTT.

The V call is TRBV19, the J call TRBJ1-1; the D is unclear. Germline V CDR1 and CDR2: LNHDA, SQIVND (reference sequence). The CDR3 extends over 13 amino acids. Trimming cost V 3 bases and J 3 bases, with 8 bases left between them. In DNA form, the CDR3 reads TGTGCCAGTAGTATGGGCGGGGACACTGAAGCTTTCTTT. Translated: CASSMGGDTEAFF.

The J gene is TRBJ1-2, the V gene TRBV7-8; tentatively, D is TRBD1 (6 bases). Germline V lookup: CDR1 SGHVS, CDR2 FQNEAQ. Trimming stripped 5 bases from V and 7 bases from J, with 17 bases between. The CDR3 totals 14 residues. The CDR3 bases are TGTGCCAGCAGCCCTCCCTGGGGGGCGGGTGGCTACACCTTC. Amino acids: CASSPPWGAGGYTF.

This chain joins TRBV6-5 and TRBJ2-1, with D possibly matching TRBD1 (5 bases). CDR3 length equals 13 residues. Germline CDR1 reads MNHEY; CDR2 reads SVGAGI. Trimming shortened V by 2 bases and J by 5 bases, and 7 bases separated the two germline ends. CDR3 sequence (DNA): TGTGCCAGCAGTTACGACAGTCACAATGAGCAGTTCTTC. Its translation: CASSYDSHNEQFF.

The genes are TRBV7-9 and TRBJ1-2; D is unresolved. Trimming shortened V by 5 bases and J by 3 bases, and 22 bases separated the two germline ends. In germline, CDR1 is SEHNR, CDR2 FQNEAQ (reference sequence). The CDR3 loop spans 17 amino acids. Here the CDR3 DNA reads TGTGCCAGCAGCAAAAGGTTAGGCAGTATTCGAGACTATGGCTACACCTTC. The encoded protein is CASSKRLGSIRDYGYTF.

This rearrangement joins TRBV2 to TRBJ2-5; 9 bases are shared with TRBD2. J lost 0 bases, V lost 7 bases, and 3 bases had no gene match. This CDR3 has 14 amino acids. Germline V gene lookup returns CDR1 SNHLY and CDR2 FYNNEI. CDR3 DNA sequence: TGTGCCAGCACCTCTAGCGGGAACCAAGAGACCCAGTACTTC. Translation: CASTSSGNQETQYF.

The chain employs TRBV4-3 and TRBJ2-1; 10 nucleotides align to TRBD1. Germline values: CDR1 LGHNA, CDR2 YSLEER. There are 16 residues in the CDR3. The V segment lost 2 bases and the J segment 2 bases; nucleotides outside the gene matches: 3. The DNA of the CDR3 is TGCGCCAGCAGCCAAATAGACAGGGGGCCCTACAATGAGCAGTTCTTC. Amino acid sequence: CASSQIDRGPYNEQFF.

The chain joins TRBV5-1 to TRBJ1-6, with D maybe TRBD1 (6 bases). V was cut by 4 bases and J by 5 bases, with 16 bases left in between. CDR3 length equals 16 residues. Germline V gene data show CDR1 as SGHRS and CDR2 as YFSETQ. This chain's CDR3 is CASSPQVAGDNSPLHF. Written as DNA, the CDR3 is TGCGCCAGCAGCCCCCAGGTGGCAGGGGATAATTCACCCCTCCACTTT.

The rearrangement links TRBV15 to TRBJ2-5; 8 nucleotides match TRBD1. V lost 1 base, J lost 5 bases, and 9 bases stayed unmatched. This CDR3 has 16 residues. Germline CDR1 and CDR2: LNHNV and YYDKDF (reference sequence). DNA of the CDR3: TGTGCCACCAGCAGAGGGACAGGGTCTATTGGGGAGACCCAGTACTTC. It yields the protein CATSRGTGSIGETQYF.

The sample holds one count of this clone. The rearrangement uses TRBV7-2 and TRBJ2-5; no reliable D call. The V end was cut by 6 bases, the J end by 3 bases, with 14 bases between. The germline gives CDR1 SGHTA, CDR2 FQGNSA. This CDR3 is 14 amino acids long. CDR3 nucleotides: TGTGCCAGCAGATCGGTCGGAGCAAAAGAGACCCAGTACTTC. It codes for CASRSVGAKETQYF.

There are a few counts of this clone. The CDR3 DNA sequence: TGTGCCAGCAGTGACCCGACGGCCACCCTCCACTTT. Its protein is CASSDPTATLHF. The V call is TRBV25-1, the J call TRBJ1-6; no definite D call. The V and J ends lost 3 bases and 14 bases respectively, with 11 bases between them. Germline loops: CDR1 MGHDK, CDR2 SYGVNS. The CDR3 has 12 amino acids.

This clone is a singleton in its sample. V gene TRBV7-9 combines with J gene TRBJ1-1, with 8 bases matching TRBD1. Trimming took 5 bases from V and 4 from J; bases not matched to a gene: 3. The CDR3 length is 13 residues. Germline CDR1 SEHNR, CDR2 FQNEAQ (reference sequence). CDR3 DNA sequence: TGTGCCAGCAGCGCCACAGGGGGCACTGAAGCTTTCTTT. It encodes CASSATGGTEAFF.

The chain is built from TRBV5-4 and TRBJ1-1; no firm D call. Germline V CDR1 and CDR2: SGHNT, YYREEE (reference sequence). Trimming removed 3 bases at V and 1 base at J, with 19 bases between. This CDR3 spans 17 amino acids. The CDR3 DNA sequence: TGTGCCAGCAGCTCCCGTTCTGGACTGCTCCCGAACACTGAAGCTTTCTTT. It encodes CASSSRSGLLPNTEAFF.

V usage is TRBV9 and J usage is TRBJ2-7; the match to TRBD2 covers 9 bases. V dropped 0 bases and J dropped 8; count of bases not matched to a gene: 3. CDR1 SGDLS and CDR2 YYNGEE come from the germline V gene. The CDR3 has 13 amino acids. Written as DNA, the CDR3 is TGTGCCAGCAGCGTAGGGACTAGCGACAAGCAGTACTTC. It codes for CASSVGTSDKQYF.

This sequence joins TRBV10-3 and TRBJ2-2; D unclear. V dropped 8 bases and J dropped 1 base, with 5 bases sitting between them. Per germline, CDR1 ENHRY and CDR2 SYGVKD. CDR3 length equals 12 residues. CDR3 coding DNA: TGTGCCATCGGGCAGAACACCGGGGAGCTGTTTTTT. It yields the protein CAIGQNTGELFF.

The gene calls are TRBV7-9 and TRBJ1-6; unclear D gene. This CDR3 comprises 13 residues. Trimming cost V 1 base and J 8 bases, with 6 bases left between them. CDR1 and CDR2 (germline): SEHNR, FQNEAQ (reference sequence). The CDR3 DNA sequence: TGTGCCAGCAGCTTAGAGGCGGATTCACCCCTCCACTTT. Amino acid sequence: CASSLEADSPLHF.

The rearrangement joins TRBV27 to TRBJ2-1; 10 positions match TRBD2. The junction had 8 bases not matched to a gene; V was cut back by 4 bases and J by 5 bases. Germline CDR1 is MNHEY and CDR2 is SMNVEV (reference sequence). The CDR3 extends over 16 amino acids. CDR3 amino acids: CASSSWTSGQHNEQFF. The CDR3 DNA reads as TGTGCCAGCAGTTCCTGGACTAGCGGCCAGCACAATGAGCAGTTCTTC.

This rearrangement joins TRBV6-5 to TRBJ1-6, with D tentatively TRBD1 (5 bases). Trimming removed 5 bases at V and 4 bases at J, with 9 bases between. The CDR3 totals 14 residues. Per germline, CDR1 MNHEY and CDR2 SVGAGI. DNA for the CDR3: TGTGCCAGCAGTCGAGACAGTTATAATTCACCCCTCCACTTT. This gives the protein CASSRDSYNSPLHF.

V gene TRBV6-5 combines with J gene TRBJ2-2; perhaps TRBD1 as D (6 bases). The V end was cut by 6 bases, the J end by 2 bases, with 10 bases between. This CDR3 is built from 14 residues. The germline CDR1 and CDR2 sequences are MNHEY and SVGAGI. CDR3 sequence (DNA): TGTGCCAGCAGCCCGACAGGAAACACCGGGGAGCTGTTTTTT. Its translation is CASSPTGNTGELFF.

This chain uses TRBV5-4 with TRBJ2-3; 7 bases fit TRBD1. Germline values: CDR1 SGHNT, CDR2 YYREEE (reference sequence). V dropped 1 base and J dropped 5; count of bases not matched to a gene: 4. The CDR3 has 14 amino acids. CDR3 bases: TGTGCCAGCAGCTTGATGCAGGGGGAAGATACGCAGTATTTT. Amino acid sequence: CASSLMQGEDTQYF.

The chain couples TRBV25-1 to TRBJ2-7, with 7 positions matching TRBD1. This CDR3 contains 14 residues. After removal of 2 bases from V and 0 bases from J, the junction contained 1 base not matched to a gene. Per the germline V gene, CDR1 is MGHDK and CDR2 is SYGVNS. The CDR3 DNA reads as TGTGCCAGCAGTGAACAGGGGGTCTCCTACGAGCAGTACTTC. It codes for CASSEQGVSYEQYF.

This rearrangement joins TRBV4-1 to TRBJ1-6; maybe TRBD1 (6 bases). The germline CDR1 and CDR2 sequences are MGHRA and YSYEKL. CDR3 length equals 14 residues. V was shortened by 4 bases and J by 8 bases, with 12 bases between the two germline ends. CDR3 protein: CASSPGTPDSPLHF. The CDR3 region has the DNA TGCGCCAGCAGCCCCGGGACACCAGATTCACCCCTCCACTTT.